One TCR beta chain is described in this entry. The data stem from a study of early T cells in non-severe SARS-CoV-2 infection. Individual cDNA molecules received unique molecular identifiers. MiXCR, applied by TCRdb to the 5' RACE reads, yields one record per CDR3 protein. The table has some 78,000 distinct CDR3 sequences, roughly 13% seen once; the top ten hold roughly 6%. Germline V lookup: CDR1 SGDLS, CDR2 YYNGEE. The CDR3 is 15 amino acids. Trimming removed 7 bases at V and 0 bases at J, with 14 bases between. Sequencing was carried out using whole blood. The TCR was taken from an adult who was a healthcare worker with PCR-confirmed SARS-CoV-2 infection or an uninfected control (not recorded which). The V call is TRBV9, the J call TRBJ1-3; a weak D match, TRBD1 (6 bases). The DNA for the CDR3 is TGTGCCAGCGGGACGGGGGCTAACTCTGGAAACACCATATATTTT. This encodes CASGTGANSGNTIYF.